This T cell receptor (beta chain) was sequenced in a study of T cells in Graves' hyperthyroidism and ophthalmopathy. Notes on the study in general: Appearing also in blood were most of the thyroid clonotypes expanded above 0.001.

This clonotype occurred many times. Its antigen remains unidentified. Researchers barred patients who had uncontrolled infection, other autoimmune disease, pregnancy or lactation. Clinical symptoms, serum thyroxine, TRAb, thyroid ultrasound and orbital computed tomography informed diagnoses. Amplified TCR beta CDR3 regions derived from RNA transcripts. The study used the HTBI primer set for a first-round RT-PCR of the TCR CDR3. TCRdb processed the multiplex PCR reads anew with MiXCR; each CDR3 protein has one entry. In the table there are about 560,000 distinct CDR3 sequences, about 15% of which are singletons. V lost 5 bases, J lost 6 bases, and 11 bases stayed unmatched. The CDR3 sequence is 15 residues long.

The sample taken for sequencing was blood. The receptor comes from a woman in her twenties or thirties with Graves' hyperthyroidism. V is TRBV12-3 or TRBV12-4 and J is TRBJ2-7; 9 bases are a match to TRBD1. CDR3 bases: TGTGCCAGCAGTATCACAGGGGGCCCTCCAACCGAGCAGTACTTC. Its protein is CASSITGGPPTEQYF.